A single sample is the source of the 8 T cell receptor beta chains below, sequenced in a study of T cell changes during pregnancy in multiple sclerosis (dated 2019 in TCRdb). The library was made by the immunoSEQ multiplex PCR assay. TCRdb provides this immuneACCESS table in a form limited to in-frame rearrangements. Some clones are lacking; in checked studies, under half of them reflect an unresolved V gene, and why the rest are absent is not known. This sample gives about 83,000 clones in total; about 90% of them show up just once. The ten top clones hold around 3.3% of the sample. The specimen comprised PBMCs, sampled in the first trimester of pregnancy. The receptors derive from a female donor in good health, serving as a control in a pregnancy study. Some clones in this sample may be carry-over from other donors' samples.

This clone appeared a single time. The V gene is TRBV28, the J gene TRBJ1-1; D remains unclear. CDR1 is MDHEN, CDR2 SYDVKM, per germline. The V end was cut by 3 bases, the J end by 8 bases, with 10 bases between. This CDR3 spans 12 amino acids. CDR3: CASSLAGSEAFF. The CDR3 coding sequence is TGTGCCAGCAGTTTGGCGGGATCCGAAGCTTTCTTT.

This clone was picked up many times. This sequence joins TRBV7-9 and TRBJ1-6; 8 nucleotides match TRBD1. The V gene end was trimmed by 5 bases and the J gene end by 7 bases; junction bases not matched to a gene: 4. CDR1 and CDR2 from the germline V gene are SEHNR and FQNEAQ (reference sequence). This CDR3 comprises 14 residues. Written as DNA, the CDR3 is TGTGCCAGCAGCCTGGGACAGGAGAATTCACCCCTCCACTTT. It is translated as CASSLGQENSPLHF.

The gene calls are TRBV18 and TRBJ1-5, with D perhaps matching TRBD1 (5 bases). The V end lost 2 bases, the J end lost 6 bases, and 14 bases lay between the germline ends. Germline-derived CDR1 and CDR2 are KGHSH and LQKENI. This CDR3 has 15 amino acids. CDR3 loop: CASSPLTGSGQPQHF. CDR3 DNA: TGTGCCAGCTCACCATTAACAGGATCGGGTCAGCCCCAGCATTTT.

V and J are TRBV5-1 and TRBJ2-1; a weak D match, TRBD1 (5 bases). In germline, CDR1 is SGHRS, CDR2 YFSETQ. The CDR3 runs 15 residues. V was shortened by 4 bases and J by 1 base, with 12 bases between the two germline ends. The CDR3 sequence is CASSQDIVSYNEQFF. In DNA form, the CDR3 reads TGCGCCAGCAGCCAGGACATCGTATCCTACAATGAGCAGTTCTTC.

This chain connects TRBV5-4 to TRBJ1-3; 11 nucleotides align to TRBD1. V shed 1 base and J 4 bases; nucleotides not matched to a gene: 4. The CDR3 has 16 residues. The germline gives CDR1 SGHNT, CDR2 YYREEE (reference sequence). CDR3 sequence: CASSLLGQGDGNTIYF. The CDR3 DNA reads TGTGCCAGCAGCTTGCTGGGACAGGGGGACGGAAACACCATATATTTT.

The CDR3 coding sequence is TGCGCCAGCAGCGACAGCCAAGAGACCCAGTACTTC. It is translated as CASSDSQETQYF. This chain joins TRBV4-3 and TRBJ2-5; tentatively, D is TRBD1 (5 bases). The CDR3 runs to 12 residues. The germline V and J ends were trimmed by 5 bases and 1 base, with 5 bases remaining between them. Germline CDR1 and CDR2: LGHNA and YSLEER.

CDR3 coding DNA: TGTGCCAGCAGTACTATCAGGGGGTTGTACGAAAAACTGTTTTTT. It is translated as CASSTIRGLYEKLFF. This chain joins TRBV6-1 and TRBJ1-4; 7 bases are shared with TRBD1. Germline CDR1 MNHNS, CDR2 SASEGT. Trimming took 5 bases from V and 8 from J; bases not matched to a gene: 11. The CDR3 length is 15 residues.

V is TRBV30 and J is TRBJ2-7; D is undetermined. This CDR3 has 13 amino acids. V was clipped by 2 bases and J by 1 base, with 9 bases between them. CDR1 and CDR2 from the germline V gene are GTSNPN and SVGIG (reference sequence). CDR3 protein: CAWSPTGSYEQYF. The CDR3 DNA is TGTGCCTGGAGTCCGACTGGGTCCTACGAGCAGTACTTC.